This T cell receptor (beta chain) is from a study of blood T cell repertoires in COVID-19. Data came from immunoSEQ multiplex PCR; TCRdb stores just in-frame clones and leaves some out. This sample has 200,000 to 250,000 clones, with 70% to 85% found just once. Those enrolled, adults aged roughly 18 to 100 years, came from roughly 22 US areas. Recovered Cohort 3 donors showed two negative PCRs, clearance, or symptom resolution. The V end was cut by 5 bases, the J end by 2 bases, with 9 bases between. This CDR3 is 14 amino acids long. Germline-derived CDR1 and CDR2 are SSHAT and FNYEAQ (reference sequence).

J is TRBJ2-2 and V is TRBV7-7; tentatively, D is TRBD1 (5 bases). This TCR was recovered from a man aged 40-49 years who had recovered from COVID-19. Specimen: PBMCs or T cells enriched from blood (not recorded which). The CDR3 DNA follows: TGTGCCAGCAGCCCCGACAGTAACACCGGGGAGCTGTTTTTT. This gives the protein CASSPDSNTGELFF.